A selection of T cell receptor beta chains follows, all from one sample in a study of Graves' ophthalmopathy and Graves' hyperthyroidism. TCRdb processed the multiplex PCR reads anew with MiXCR; each CDR3 protein has one entry. The data hold over a million distinct CDR3 sequences, with about 40% observed a single time. Material for sequencing was peripheral blood or thyroid tissue (not recorded which). These receptors all stem from an adult man with Graves' hyperthyroidism. Each CDR3 is given with its conserved first and last residue. A D gene is named only where the DNA matches it firmly. Part of the rows lack a size; the others show once, few, many or a class for expanded clones.

TRBV7-9,NA,NA,TRBJ2-7,CASAVQYEQYF,TGTGCCAGCGCGGTACAGTACGAGCAGTACTTC
TRBV15,NA,NA,TRBJ1-5,CATSSERYSNQPQHF,TGTGCCACCAGCAGTGAACGGTATAGCAATCAGCCCCAGCATTTT
TRBV27,NA,TRBD1,TRBJ1-5,CASSSGQGKRQPQHF,TGTGCCAGCAGCTCCGGACAGGGCAAGCGTCAGCCCCAGCATTTT
TRBV10-3,NA,NA,TRBJ2-3,CAISPGRDTQYF,TGTGCCATCAGTCCGGGTAGGGATACGCAGTATTTT
TRBV30,NA,TRBD1,TRBJ2-5,CAWSPGQGAGSQYF,TGTGCCTGGAGTCCGGGACAGGGGGCCGGCAGCCAGTACTTC
TRBV29-1,NA,TRBD1,TRBJ2-6,CSVEAGGGSGANVLTF,TGCAGCGTTGAAGCAGGGGGTGGCTCTGGGGCCAACGTCCTGACTTTC
TRBV9,many,NA,TRBJ1-4,CASSVDGKQSEKLFF,TGTGCCAGCAGCGTAGACGGAAAACAGAGCGAAAAACTGTTTTTT
TRBV5-8,many,NA,TRBJ1-6,CASSWAGGSSPLHF,TGTGCCAGCAGCTGGGCTGGAGGGTCGTCACCCCTCCACTTT
TRBV29-1,few,TRBD1,TRBJ2-7,CSVAGTGVYEQYF,TGCAGCGTTGCAGGGACAGGGGTCTACGAGCAGTACTTC
TRBV6-5,NA,TRBD1,TRBJ1-2,CASSRTGSPYGYTF,TGTGCCAGCAGTAGGACAGGGTCACCCTATGGCTACACCTTC
TRBV20-1,NA,NA,TRBJ1-4,CSARDVVGSNEKLFF,TGCAGTGCTAGAGATGTAGTCGGAAGCAATGAAAAACTGTTTTTT
TRBV20-1,many,NA,TRBJ1-1,CSARRGLLIDTEAFF,TGCAGTGCTAGACGGGGTCTGTTAATTGACACTGAAGCTTTCTTT